The next 32 T cell receptor beta chains were all read from a single sample in a study of cytomegalovirus exposure and HLA in healthy donors. The study ran its PCR with 60 Vbeta and 13 Jbeta primers. Assay: immunoSEQ multiplex PCR; the TCRdb copy retains only in-frame clones and omits some. The table has 99,000 or so clones, about 80% seen once. The sample taken for sequencing was PBMCs. These receptors came from a man in his sixties in good health and CMV-seropositive.

The table lists this clone with a few counts. The rearrangement uses TRBV6-5 and TRBJ2-7; D ambiguous. Germline V CDR1 and CDR2: MNHEY, SVGAGI. CDR3 length: 12 amino acids. Trimming took off 6 bases at V and 7 bases at J, with 13 bases between the two ends. CDR3 loop: CASRLSGGEQYF. CDR3 in DNA: TGTGCCAGCAGATTGTCAGGTGGGGAGCAGTACTTC.

The gene calls are TRBV7-2 and TRBJ2-5; TRBD1 agrees at 9 bases. The CDR3 has 15 amino acids. Germline V lookup: CDR1 SGHTA, CDR2 FQGNSA. The junction had 6 bases not matched to a gene; V was cut back by 4 bases and J by 3 bases. The CDR3 sequence is CASSSGQGSKETQYF. CDR3 nucleotide sequence: TGTGCCAGCAGCTCGGGACAGGGTTCAAAAGAGACCCAGTACTTC.

The chain employs TRBV19 and TRBJ1-1, with TRBD1 matching 7 bases. Germline trimming cut 5 bases from V and 3 bases from J; bases unmatched to any gene: 9. The CDR3 consists of 15 residues. Germline assignment: CDR1 LNHDA and CDR2 SQIVND (reference sequence). The chain's CDR3 is CASSSGTEEDTEAFF. CDR3 coding DNA: TGTGCCAGTAGTTCAGGGACAGAAGAAGACACTGAAGCTTTCTTT.

This clone appeared once. The V and J genes are TRBV29-1 and TRBJ2-5; 9 bases agree with TRBD1. The germline CDR1 and CDR2 sequences are SQVTM and ANQGSEA. With 5 bases clipped from V and 3 bases from J, the junction kept 1 base outside the gene matches. This CDR3 is built from 12 residues. In DNA, the CDR3 is TGCAGCGTTTGGACAGGGGAAGAGACCCAGTACTTC. Translation gives CSVWTGEETQYF.

The chain has TRBV4-1 and TRBJ2-2, with 9 bases matching TRBD1. The CDR3 extends over 16 amino acids. Germline V CDR1 and CDR2: MGHRA, YSYEKL. The trim removed 4 bases at V and 5 bases at J, leaving 8 bases unmatched. The CDR3 loop is CASSPPGQGRTGELFF. The DNA of the CDR3 is TGCGCCAGCAGCCCACCCGGACAGGGGAGAACCGGGGAGCTGTTTTTT.

The chain couples TRBV4-1 to TRBJ2-5; D might be TRBD1 (6 bases). The CDR3 length is 16 residues. The germline CDR1 and CDR2 sequences are MGHRA and YSYEKL. Deletions cut 2 bases from V and 5 bases from J, with 18 bases between. CDR3 sequence reads: CASSQSGSGDSETQYF. The CDR3 DNA is TGCGCCAGCAGCCAATCGGGCTCAGGGGATAGCGAGACCCAGTACTTC.

The chain carries TRBV12-5 and TRBJ1-1, with unresolved D. The germline gives CDR1 LGHNT, CDR2 FRNRAP. V was cut by 5 bases and J by 1 base, with 8 bases left in between. The CDR3 consists of 13 residues. CDR3 bases: TGTGCTAGTGGTGAGGGCAGGAACACTGAAGCTTTCTTT. Its protein is CASGEGRNTEAFF.

The rearrangement links TRBV5-1 to TRBJ2-3; 9 nucleotides align to TRBD1. J gave up 1 base and V 0 bases, and 9 bases lay outside the gene matches. This CDR3 contains 18 residues. The germline CDR1 and CDR2 sequences are SGHRS and YFSETQ. The CDR3 is CASSLGPAGTGRTDTQYF. The CDR3 DNA is TGCGCCAGCAGCTTGGGACCCGCCGGGACAGGGCGCACAGATACGCAGTATTTT.

The chain has TRBV5-6 and TRBJ1-1; TRBD1 agrees at 9 bases. J was trimmed by 5 bases and V by 3 bases; bases with no gene match: 2. Germline lookup yields CDR1 SGHDT and CDR2 YYEEEE. The CDR3 is 13 residues long. The CDR3 sequence: CASSWDRETEAFF. The CDR3 region has the DNA TGTGCCAGCAGCTGGGACAGGGAGACTGAAGCTTTCTTT.

This chain joins TRBV19 and TRBJ2-7; TRBD1 matches at 10 bases. The length of the CDR3 is 16 residues. The germline CDR1 and CDR2 sequences are LNHDA and SQIVND (reference sequence). V lost 6 bases to trimming and J lost 0 bases; unmatched junction nucleotides: 8. CDR3 loop: CASRETGGQNSYEQYF. The DNA for the CDR3 is TGTGCCAGTAGAGAGACAGGGGGCCAAAACTCCTACGAGCAGTACTTC.

This chain connects TRBV5-1 to TRBJ1-4, with TRBD1 identical over 8 bases. Trimming at V came to 4 bases and at J to 4 bases, leaving 9 bases not matched to a gene. The CDR3 runs to 16 residues. Germline loops: CDR1 SGHRS, CDR2 YFSETQ. In DNA, the CDR3 is TGCGCCAGCAGCATCGGACAGGGAGGGGGTAATGAAAAACTGTTTTTT. The encoded protein is CASSIGQGGGNEKLFF.

The chain is built from TRBV6-5 and TRBJ1-5; no reliable D call. The V gene lost 6 bases and the J gene lost 6 bases, with 12 bases spanning the gap. The CDR3 spans 13 residues. In germline, CDR1 is MNHEY, CDR2 SVGAGI. CDR3 region: CASSPSSSQPQHF. As DNA, the CDR3 is TGTGCCAGCAGCCCCTCCTCGTCTCAGCCCCAGCATTTT.

This rearrangement joins TRBV7-9 to TRBJ1-1, with D possibly matching TRBD1 (6 bases). From germline, CDR1 is SEHNR and CDR2 FQNEAQ (reference sequence). The V gene lost 2 bases and the J gene lost 1 base, with 11 bases spanning the gap. The CDR3 spans 15 residues. The DNA for the CDR3 is TGTGCCAGCAGCTTATTGGGGACACCGAACACTGAAGCTTTCTTT. Residues: CASSLLGTPNTEAFF.

The chain employs TRBV27 and TRBJ2-7; D may be TRBD1 (5 bases). V was shortened by 8 bases and J by 4 bases, with 9 bases between the two germline ends. Germline-derived CDR1 and CDR2 are MNHEY and SMNVEV (reference sequence). The CDR3 consists of 11 residues. CDR3 coding DNA: TGTGCCAGCGGCCAGGGATACGAGCAGTACTTC. Encoded protein: CASGQGYEQYF.

Here the CDR3 DNA reads TGTGCCAGCAGCTTAGCGGGGGGGAGGAACGAGCAGTACTTC. Translated, it gives CASSLAGGRNEQYF. The rearrangement links TRBV7-9 to TRBJ2-5; 7 bases fit TRBD2. The last part of the DNA fits TRBJ2-7 better; the J call may be wrong. Germline loops: CDR1 SEHNR, CDR2 FQNEAQ (reference sequence). This CDR3 is built from 14 residues.

This chain connects TRBV9 to TRBJ2-3; D is possibly TRBD2 (5 bases). Germline loops: CDR1 SGDLS, CDR2 YYNGEE. Trimming removed 7 bases from V and 3 bases from J, with 9 bases in between. The CDR3 covers 12 residues. This CDR3 is CASGLATDTQYF. In DNA, the CDR3 is TGTGCCAGCGGGTTAGCGACAGATACGCAGTATTTT.

The CDR3 spells CASSLDAGTIRKETQYF. The CDR3 DNA follows: TGCGCCAGCAGCTTGGATGCTGGGACTATCCGTAAAGAGACCCAGTACTTC. The V gene is TRBV5-1, the J gene TRBJ2-5, with 7 bases aligning to TRBD2. V gave up 0 bases and J gave up 3 bases; unmatched junction bases: 11. Germline V gene data show CDR1 as SGHRS and CDR2 as YFSETQ. CDR3 size: 17 residues.

This clone was recorded only once. The chain recombines TRBV7-9 with TRBJ2-1, with 7 positions matching TRBD2. The CDR3 has 15 amino acids. Germline lookup yields CDR1 SEHNR and CDR2 FQNEAQ (reference sequence). V was clipped by 1 base and J by 1 base; unmatched bases: 1. CDR3 residues: CASSLGRGSYNEQFF. The CDR3 DNA is TGTGCCAGCAGCTTAGGGCGGGGGTCCTACAATGAGCAGTTCTTC.

This chain uses TRBV27 with TRBJ2-5; TRBD2 is a possible D gene (6 bases). The ends were cut back, 3 bases at V and 1 base at J, with 18 bases in the middle. There are 17 residues in the CDR3. Germline V lookup: CDR1 MNHEY, CDR2 SMNVEV (reference sequence). The CDR3: CASSLGLRGSSQETQYF. The CDR3 DNA follows: TGTGCCAGCAGTTTGGGTCTACGGGGGAGTAGCCAAGAGACCCAGTACTTC.

This clone was detected once. The rearrangement uses TRBV23-1 and TRBJ2-3; 9 bases align to TRBD1. TRBV23-1 is flagged as an ORF with uncertain function. The CDR3 is 16 residues long. V dropped 4 bases and J dropped 3; count of bases not matched to a gene: 8. The CDR3 sequence: CASSRTYRGRTDTQYF. CDR3 in DNA: TGCGCCAGCAGTCGAACCTACAGGGGGCGGACAGATACGCAGTATTTT.

Written as DNA, the CDR3 is TGCAGCGTTGAGCCAACAGGGAACACTGAAGCTTTCTTT. The encoded protein is CSVEPTGNTEAFF. The chain carries TRBV29-1 and TRBJ1-1; D is possibly TRBD1 (5 bases). Deletions cut 3 bases from V and 1 base from J, with 9 bases between. CDR3 size: 13 residues. Germline CDR1 reads SQVTM; CDR2 reads ANQGSEA.

This chain links TRBV30 with TRBJ2-7; D perhaps matches TRBD2 (6 bases). The CDR3 spans 13 residues. CDR1 and CDR2 from the germline V gene are GTSNPN and SVGIG (reference sequence). Trimming removed 0 bases from V and 3 bases from J, with 9 bases in between. In DNA form, the CDR3 reads TGTGCCTGGAGTGTGGACTATCACTACGAGCAGTACTTC. Amino acid sequence: CAWSVDYHYEQYF.

The CDR3 region has the DNA TGTGCCAGCAAAGGGCCAGGGGCCGTACCCCTCCACTTT. This encodes CASKGPGAVPLHF. The chain recombines TRBV28 with TRBJ1-6; D is possibly TRBD1 (6 bases). Between the trimmed V and J ends, which lost 7 bases and 12 bases, there was a span of 16 bases. The CDR3 extends over 13 amino acids. Germline V gene lookup returns CDR1 MDHEN and CDR2 SYDVKM.

V usage is TRBV29-1 and J usage is TRBJ2-7; D gene ambiguous. Germline V gene data show CDR1 as SQVTM and CDR2 as ANQGSEA. V was clipped by 6 bases and J by 3 bases, with 12 bases between them. The CDR3 runs to 12 residues. The CDR3, as DNA: TGCAGCGTCATCTATGGTTACTACGAGCAGTACTTC. This codes for CSVIYGYYEQYF.

A single count supports this clone. The chain's CDR3 is CAGRRLNTEAFF. CDR3 DNA sequence: TGTGCCGGGAGAAGATTGAACACTGAAGCTTTCTTT. The rearrangement uses TRBV19 and TRBJ1-1, with no clear D. The CDR3 totals 12 residues. Between the trimmed V and J ends, which lost 11 bases and 0 bases, there was a span of 10 bases. The germline gives CDR1 LNHDA, CDR2 SQIVND (reference sequence). The variable domain in full, completed from reference TRBV19 and TRBJ1-1, reads DGGITQSPKYLFRKEGQNVTLSCEQNLNHDAMYWYRQDPGQGLRLIYYSQIVNDFQKGDIAEGYSVSREKKESFPLTVTSAQKNPTAFYLCAGRRLNTEAFFGQGTRLTVV.

The chain couples TRBV5-1 to TRBJ2-5, with 7 bases fitting TRBD1. Trimming took 4 bases from V and 5 from J; bases not matched to a gene: 8. This CDR3 has 14 residues. Germline V lookup: CDR1 SGHRS, CDR2 YFSETQ. The CDR3 spells CASSPKGAGETQYF. CDR3 nucleotides: TGCGCCAGCAGCCCAAAGGGGGCAGGGGAGACCCAGTACTTC.

This clone was found once. The chain uses TRBV6-6 and TRBJ2-1; D unresolved. The V end lost 2 bases, the J end lost 8 bases, and 7 bases lay between the germline ends. Germline CDR1 MNHNY, CDR2 SVGAGI (reference sequence). CDR3 size: 12 residues. The CDR3 reads CASSYVSDEQFF. The CDR3 DNA sequence: TGTGCCAGCAGTTACGTTTCCGATGAGCAGTTCTTC.

V and J are TRBV4-3 and TRBJ1-1; D is perhaps TRBD1 (5 bases). CDR1 LGHNA and CDR2 YSLEER come from the germline V gene. Trimming shortened V by 0 bases and J by 6 bases, and 14 bases separated the two germline ends. This CDR3 contains 15 residues. CDR3 protein: CASSQDGIRGAEAFF. In DNA form, the CDR3 reads TGCGCCAGCAGCCAAGATGGAATTCGGGGGGCTGAAGCTTTCTTT.

This sequence joins TRBV9 and TRBJ2-7; 7 bases agree with TRBD2. From germline, CDR1 is SGDLS and CDR2 YYNGEE. J lost 1 base, V lost 4 bases, and 8 bases had no gene match. The CDR3 has 15 residues. CDR3 sequence reads: CASSPRAGPSYEQYF. Here the CDR3 DNA reads TGTGCCAGCAGCCCTCGAGCGGGACCATCCTACGAGCAGTACTTC.

The chain couples TRBV29-1 to TRBJ2-1; 10 positions agree with TRBD2. Trimming removed 4 bases from V and 6 bases from J; junction bases left unmatched: 3. Per the germline V gene, CDR1 is SQVTM and CDR2 is ANQGSEA. The CDR3 is 13 residues long. Here the CDR3 reads CSVASGGPNEQFF. In DNA, the CDR3 is TGCAGCGTTGCTAGCGGGGGACCCAATGAGCAGTTCTTC.

In DNA form, the CDR3 reads TGTGCCAGCAGTTTTGACAGGGGCTTTCAGCCCCAGCATTTT. Its protein is CASSFDRGFQPQHF. The chain has TRBV6-6 and TRBJ1-5, with 8 positions matching TRBD1. Trimming at V came to 4 bases and at J to 6 bases, leaving 5 bases not matched to a gene. The CDR3 runs to 14 residues. Germline-derived CDR1 and CDR2 are MNHNY and SVGAGI (reference sequence).

V usage is TRBV6-6 and J usage is TRBJ2-1; a weak D match, TRBD1 (5 bases). The ends were cut back, 2 bases at V and 8 bases at J, with 16 bases in the middle. Looked up from germline, CDR1 is MNHNY and CDR2 is SVGAGI (reference sequence). The CDR3 is 15 amino acids. The CDR3 DNA is TGTGCCAGCAGTTACGGGCAGGGAAAGGTGGATGAGCAGTTCTTC. Translated, it gives CASSYGQGKVDEQFF.